These T cell receptor beta chains were read from a single sample in a study of T cell responses to AZD1222 COVID-19 vaccine. Sequenced by immunoSEQ multiplex PCR; TCRdb stores in-frame clones only, minus some. In the table there are 170,000 or so clones, around nine tenths of which are singletons. This material consisted of peripheral blood, taken 28 days after the second AZD1222 dose. The receptors were sampled from an adult who received the AZD1222 COVID-19 vaccine. Both conserved end residues are part of each CDR3. The D gene is left open where the match is weak. Size is omitted from some rows. Given values are once, few, many or a class for expanded clones.

d_call: .
v_call: TRBV6-5
clone_size: once
j_call: TRBJ2-7
cdr3_aa: CASNNLGSWEQYF
cdr3_nt: TGTGCCAGCAATAACTTAGGGTCTTGGGAGCAGTACTTC

d_call: TRBD1
v_call: TRBV24-1
clone_size: .
j_call: TRBJ2-3
cdr3_aa: CATSDSGGLDTQYF
cdr3_nt: TGTGCCACCAGTGATTCAGGGGGCTTGGATACGCAGTATTTT

d_call: .
v_call: TRBV7-2
clone_size: .
j_call: TRBJ2-5
cdr3_aa: CASSPVAGENQETQYF
cdr3_nt: TGTGCCAGCAGCCCCGTGGCAGGGGAAAACCAAGAGACCCAGTACTTC

d_call: TRBD1
v_call: TRBV28
clone_size: .
j_call: TRBJ1-1
cdr3_aa: CASSIQGLNTEAFF
cdr3_nt: TGTGCCAGCAGTATACAGGGGCTGAACACTGAAGCTTTCTTT

d_call: TRBD1
v_call: TRBV9
clone_size: .
j_call: TRBJ2-7
cdr3_aa: CASSVGQGATYEQYF
cdr3_nt: TGTGCCAGCAGCGTCGGACAGGGGGCGACCTACGAGCAGTACTTC

d_call: TRBD1
v_call: TRBV7-2
clone_size: .
j_call: TRBJ1-5
cdr3_aa: CASSYGQVNQPQHF
cdr3_nt: TGTGCCAGCAGCTATGGACAGGTCAATCAGCCCCAGCATTTT

d_call: .
v_call: TRBV12-3/TRBV12-4
clone_size: .
j_call: TRBJ1-1
cdr3_aa: CASSGGPAEAFF
cdr3_nt: TGTGCCAGCAGTGGGGGGCCCGCTGAAGCTTTCTTT

d_call: .
v_call: TRBV6-5
clone_size: .
j_call: TRBJ2-7
cdr3_aa: CASSVSPEQYF
cdr3_nt: TGTGCCAGCAGCGTCAGTCCCGAGCAGTACTTC

d_call: TRBD2
v_call: TRBV2
clone_size: once
j_call: TRBJ2-7
cdr3_aa: CASSVRTSALEQYF
cdr3_nt: TGTGCCAGCAGCGTTAGGACTAGCGCTCTCGAGCAGTACTTC

d_call: .
v_call: TRBV27
clone_size: .
j_call: TRBJ1-2
cdr3_aa: CASSLQPFYGYTF
cdr3_nt: TGTGCCAGCAGTTTACAGCCTTTCTATGGCTACACCTTC

d_call: .
v_call: TRBV20-1
clone_size: .
j_call: TRBJ2-7
cdr3_aa: CSALGVREQYF
cdr3_nt: TGCAGTGCGTTGGGGGTTAGGGAGCAGTACTTC

d_call: TRBD1
v_call: TRBV28
clone_size: few
j_call: TRBJ1-2
cdr3_aa: CASSLNQGAHGYTF
cdr3_nt: TGTGCCAGCAGTTTAAATCAGGGGGCACATGGCTACACCTTC

d_call: TRBD1
v_call: TRBV18
clone_size: .
j_call: TRBJ2-7
cdr3_aa: CASSPSTGKWDEQYF
cdr3_nt: TGTGCCAGCTCACCCTCGACAGGGAAGTGGGACGAGCAGTACTTC

d_call: TRBD2
v_call: TRBV2
clone_size: .
j_call: TRBJ2-1
cdr3_aa: CASSSGGNNEQFF
cdr3_nt: TGTGCCAGCAGTAGCGGGGGGAACAATGAGCAGTTCTTC

d_call: .
v_call: TRBV12-5
clone_size: .
j_call: TRBJ1-3
cdr3_aa: CASGPGGGSGNTIYF
cdr3_nt: TGTGCTAGTGGCCCGGGGGGGGGCTCTGGAAACACCATATATTTT

d_call: .
v_call: TRBV7-9
clone_size: once
j_call: TRBJ1-1
cdr3_aa: CASSLLNEGTEAFF
cdr3_nt: TGTGCCAGCAGCTTATTAAATGAAGGCACTGAAGCTTTCTTT

d_call: .
v_call: TRBV15
clone_size: few
j_call: TRBJ1-3
cdr3_aa: CATSRDQRGPGNTIYF
cdr3_nt: TGTGCCACCAGCAGAGATCAACGAGGACCTGGAAACACCATATATTTT

d_call: .
v_call: TRBV11-1
clone_size: .
j_call: TRBJ2-4
cdr3_aa: CASSLGDLAKNIQYF
cdr3_nt: TGTGCCAGCAGCTTAGGAGACCTAGCCAAAAACATTCAGTACTTC

d_call: .
v_call: TRBV20-1
clone_size: .
j_call: TRBJ2-7
cdr3_aa: CSASISHEQYF
cdr3_nt: TGCAGTGCTAGTATTTCCCACGAGCAGTACTTC

d_call: .
v_call: TRBV5-6
clone_size: few
j_call: TRBJ1-2
cdr3_aa: CASSFGQNYGYTF
cdr3_nt: TGTGCCAGCAGCTTTGGACAGAACTATGGCTACACCTTC

d_call: TRBD1
v_call: TRBV9
clone_size: .
j_call: TRBJ2-7
cdr3_aa: CASSVGADRGRYEQYF
cdr3_nt: TGTGCCAGCAGCGTAGGTGCGGACAGGGGTCGATACGAGCAGTACTTC

d_call: .
v_call: TRBV7-6
clone_size: .
j_call: TRBJ1-6
cdr3_aa: CASSLAVTAQFYNSPLHF
cdr3_nt: TGTGCCAGCAGCTTAGCAGTTACGGCTCAGTTCTATAATTCACCCCTCCACTTT

d_call: .
v_call: TRBV9
clone_size: .
j_call: TRBJ1-2
cdr3_aa: CASSVATFAGPHGYTF
cdr3_nt: TGTGCCAGCAGCGTAGCTACGTTCGCAGGTCCTCATGGCTACACCTTC

d_call: .
v_call: TRBV19
clone_size: .
j_call: TRBJ1-1
cdr3_aa: CASSRTERGWNTEAFF
cdr3_nt: TGTGCCAGTAGCCGGACGGAACGGGGATGGAACACTGAAGCTTTCTTT

d_call: .
v_call: TRBV6-4
clone_size: .
j_call: TRBJ2-7
cdr3_aa: CASSDLDSVPDYEQYF
cdr3_nt: TGTGCCAGCAGTGATCTCGACAGTGTGCCGGACTACGAGCAGTACTTC

d_call: TRBD2
v_call: TRBV9
clone_size: .
j_call: TRBJ2-3
cdr3_aa: CASRAGGTDTQYF
cdr3_nt: TGTGCCAGCAGGGCGGGGGGCACAGATACGCAGTATTTT

d_call: .
v_call: TRBV19
clone_size: .
j_call: TRBJ1-1
cdr3_aa: CASSPKGGRAINTEAFF
cdr3_nt: TGTGCCAGTAGCCCTAAAGGAGGCAGGGCGATTAACACTGAAGCTTTCTTT

d_call: .
v_call: TRBV18
clone_size: .
j_call: TRBJ1-2
cdr3_aa: CASSPQGGGGYTF
cdr3_nt: TGTGCCAGCTCACCCCAGGGAGGTGGTGGCTACACCTTC

d_call: TRBD2
v_call: TRBV7-2
clone_size: .
j_call: TRBJ2-7
cdr3_aa: CASSRGLAREQYF
cdr3_nt: TGTGCCAGCAGCCGTGGACTAGCCAGGGAGCAGTACTTC

d_call: .
v_call: TRBV2
clone_size: .
j_call: TRBJ1-1
cdr3_aa: CASTLYMNTEAFF
cdr3_nt: TGTGCCAGCACTTTGTATATGAACACTGAAGCTTTCTTT

d_call: TRBD1
v_call: TRBV5-8
clone_size: .
j_call: TRBJ1-5
cdr3_aa: CASSNGQGSISNQPQHF
cdr3_nt: TGTGCCAGCAGCAACGGACAGGGCAGTATTAGCAATCAGCCCCAGCATTTT

d_call: .
v_call: TRBV28
clone_size: once
j_call: TRBJ1-1
cdr3_aa: CASTPSGWNTEAFF
cdr3_nt: TGTGCCAGCACTCCCTCAGGGTGGAACACTGAAGCTTTCTTT

d_call: TRBD1
v_call: TRBV9
clone_size: once
j_call: TRBJ1-2
cdr3_aa: CASTTGGNFNYGYTF
cdr3_nt: TGTGCCAGCACGACAGGGGGAAATTTTAACTATGGCTACACCTTC

d_call: .
v_call: TRBV6-5
clone_size: .
j_call: TRBJ1-5
cdr3_aa: CASCSGGSAGYPQHF
cdr3_nt: TGTGCCAGCTGTTCGGGGGGGTCCGCGGGTTATCCCCAGCATTTT

d_call: .
v_call: TRBV19
clone_size: .
j_call: TRBJ2-7
cdr3_aa: CASSIGSTLGDEQYF
cdr3_nt: TGTGCCAGTAGTATAGGTTCCACACTAGGAGACGAGCAGTACTTC

d_call: .
v_call: TRBV9
clone_size: .
j_call: TRBJ1-3
cdr3_aa: CASSPPGDTIYF
cdr3_nt: TGTGCCAGCAGCCCCCCCGGGGACACCATATATTTT

d_call: TRBD2
v_call: TRBV19
clone_size: .
j_call: TRBJ2-3
cdr3_aa: CASSRGRGTDTQYF
cdr3_nt: TGTGCCAGTAGCCGTGGGAGGGGCACAGATACGCAGTATTTT

d_call: .
v_call: TRBV18
clone_size: .
j_call: TRBJ1-1
cdr3_aa: CASSTGQTRSTTEAFF
cdr3_nt: TGTGCCAGCTCAACCGGACAAACTAGGTCGACCACTGAAGCTTTCTTT

d_call: .
v_call: TRBV28
clone_size: .
j_call: TRBJ1-2
cdr3_aa: CASGQWANYGYTF
cdr3_nt: TGTGCCAGCGGGCAATGGGCTAACTATGGCTACACCTTC

d_call: .
v_call: TRBV30
clone_size: .
j_call: TRBJ2-7
cdr3_aa: CAWSVLAEQYF
cdr3_nt: TGTGCCTGGAGTGTACTGGCCGAGCAGTACTTC

d_call: .
v_call: TRBV30
clone_size: .
j_call: TRBJ1-3
cdr3_aa: CAWSTGSGNTIYF
cdr3_nt: TGTGCCTGGAGCACAGGGTCTGGAAACACCATATATTTT

d_call: TRBD2
v_call: TRBV7-2
clone_size: .
j_call: TRBJ2-2
cdr3_aa: CASSLLVRGGTGELFF
cdr3_nt: TGTGCCAGCAGCTTATTGGTTCGGGGGGGCACCGGGGAGCTGTTTTTT

d_call: .
v_call: TRBV14
clone_size: .
j_call: TRBJ1-1
cdr3_aa: CASSQAMNTEAFF
cdr3_nt: TGTGCCAGCAGCCAAGCCATGAACACTGAAGCTTTCTTT

d_call: TRBD2
v_call: TRBV10-3
clone_size: .
j_call: TRBJ2-5
cdr3_aa: CAISEGTSGGNQETQYF
cdr3_nt: TGTGCCATCAGTGAGGGAACTAGCGGGGGGAACCAAGAGACCCAGTACTTC